This TCR beta chain was sequenced for a study of shared T cell receptors in the human thymus. Using immunoSEQ multiplex PCR, the repertoire was profiled, and TCRdb retains in-frame clones only, with some absent. The table includes 550,000 to 800,000 clones, 75% to 90% detected once. The sample was also linked to a second study, of human thymus T cells. This second report adds: Resections removed during corrective heart surgery provided the thymus tissue used. Among thymic and blood repertoires, usage of V and J genes appeared biased. Related research reported highly overlapping thymic repertoires among unrelated individuals.

The material sequenced was thymocytes. The source of this sequence is a girl younger than two with a congenital heart defect.

The CDR3 region is CASSQDCPGRTDTQYF. In nucleotides, the CDR3 is TGCGCCAGCAGCCAAGATTGCCCAGGGCGCACAGATACGCAGTATTTT. This chain links TRBV4-1 with TRBJ2-3; TRBD1 might be the D (5 bases). The germline V and J ends were trimmed by 0 bases and 1 base, with 11 bases remaining between them. There are 16 residues in the CDR3. The germline V gene has CDR1 MGHRA and CDR2 YSYEKL.